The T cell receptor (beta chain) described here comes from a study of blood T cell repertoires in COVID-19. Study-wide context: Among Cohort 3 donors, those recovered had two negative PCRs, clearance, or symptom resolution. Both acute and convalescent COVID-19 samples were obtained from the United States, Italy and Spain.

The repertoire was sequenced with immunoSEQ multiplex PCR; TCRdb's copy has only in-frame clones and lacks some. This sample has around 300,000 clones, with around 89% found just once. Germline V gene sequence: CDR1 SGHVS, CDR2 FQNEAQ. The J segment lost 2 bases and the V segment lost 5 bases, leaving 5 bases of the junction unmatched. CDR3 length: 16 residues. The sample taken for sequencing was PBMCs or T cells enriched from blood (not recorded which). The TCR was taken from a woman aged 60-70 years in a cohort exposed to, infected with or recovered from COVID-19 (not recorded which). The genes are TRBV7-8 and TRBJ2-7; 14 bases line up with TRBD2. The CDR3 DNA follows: TGTGCCAGCAGCCCGGGACTAGCGGGAGCGGCCTACGAGCAGTACTTC. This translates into CASSPGLAGAAYEQYF.